What follows are 26 T cell receptor beta chains derived from one specimen sequenced in a study of CD8 T cells in Susac syndrome (dated by TCRdb to about 2019). The protocol used for the library was the immunoSEQ multiplex PCR assay. RNA was extracted with the RNeasy kit and roughly 0.45 to 1 ug was reverse transcribed using random hexamers. Through fastp at Q25 and MiXCR, TCRdb rebuilt clones from the public reads, retaining in-frame beta chains. A single entry per CDR3 protein holds the most common genes and DNA from its merged rows. Recorded for this sample are around 100,000 distinct CDR3 sequences; roughly 96% of them occurred a single time. The leading ten clones occupy 0.3% of the sample. Sequences were obtained from CD8+ T cells from PBMCs. The receptors were sampled from a human donor with Susac syndrome.

The chain employs TRBV12-3 or TRBV12-4 and TRBJ1-1; TRBD1 might be the D (6 bases). CDR3 length: 11 residues. The V end lost 6 bases, the J end lost 7 bases, and 9 bases lay between the germline ends. The CDR3 region has the DNA TGTGCCAGCAGAGGAGGGGGTGAAGCTTTCTTT. Its protein product is CASRGGGEAFF.

The CDR3 bases are TGCGCCAGCAGTGTTCCTAGCGGGAGTTTGAATGAGCAGTTCTTC. It specifies CASSVPSGSLNEQFF. The chain combines TRBV10-2 with TRBJ2-1, with 10 positions matching TRBD2. This CDR3 region has 15 residues. Per the germline V gene, CDR1 is WSHSY and CDR2 is SAAADI. V gave up 4 bases and J gave up 7 bases; unmatched junction bases: 7.

The gene calls are TRBV6-2 or TRBV6-3 and TRBJ2-5; D not certain. V dropped 5 bases and J dropped 0 bases, with 4 bases sitting between them. The CDR3 has 12 residues. Looked up from germline, CDR1 is MNHEY and CDR2 is SVGEGT. Here the CDR3 DNA reads TGTGCCAGCAGTAACCACCAAGAGACCCAGTACTTC. It translates to CASSNHQETQYF.

The chain has TRBV12-3 or TRBV12-4 and TRBJ1-3; D is unresolved. The V and J ends lost 5 bases and 4 bases respectively, with 15 bases between them. The CDR3 sequence is 15 residues long. The CDR3 coding sequence is TGTGCCAGCAGTGCCCTCTTGGCAGAAGGAAACACCATATATTTT. Protein: CASSALLAEGNTIYF.

V usage is TRBV29-1 and J usage is TRBJ2-5; D remains ambiguous. V lost 2 bases and J 9 bases, leaving 13 bases between the germline ends. The CDR3 extends over 12 amino acids. CDR1 and CDR2 (germline): SQVTM, ANQGSEA. The CDR3 nucleotides read TGCAGCGTTGAAACAGATGAGGTTGCCCAGTACTTC. Translation gives CSVETDEVAQYF.

The rearrangement uses TRBV6-5 and TRBJ2-1; 11 nucleotides match TRBD2. The trim removed 0 bases at V and 2 bases at J, leaving 3 bases unmatched. Per germline, CDR1 MNHEY and CDR2 SVGAGI. The CDR3 spans 17 residues. In DNA form, the CDR3 reads TGTGCCAGCAGTTACTCGCGTAGCGGGGGGGCCTACAATGAGCAGTTCTTC. It encodes CASSYSRSGGAYNEQFF.

V and J are TRBV3-1 and TRBJ1-1; D unresolved. The CDR3 is 11 amino acids. Germline CDR1 is LGHDT and CDR2 is YNNKEL (reference sequence). The V end lost 7 bases, the J end lost 5 bases, and 8 bases lay between the germline ends. Written as DNA, the CDR3 is TGTGCCAGCACTGGCGAAACTGAAGCTTTCTTT. Its protein is CASTGETEAFF.

V usage is TRBV12-3 or TRBV12-4 and J usage is TRBJ2-1; the D is unclear. Between the trimmed V and J ends, which lost 5 bases and 6 bases, there was a span of 5 bases. This CDR3 spans 11 amino acids. CDR3 sequence reads: CASSIINEQFF. Here the CDR3 DNA reads TGTGCCAGCAGTATAATCAATGAGCAGTTCTTC.

In its sample, this clonotype was seen a few times. The V and J genes are TRBV6-1 and TRBJ2-7; D unclear. The CDR3 has 10 amino acids. Germline loops: CDR1 MNHNS, CDR2 SASEGT. The V and J ends lost 6 bases and 5 bases respectively, with 5 bases between them. Here the CDR3 reads CASRDNEQYF. CDR3 nucleotides: TGTGCCAGCAGAGACAACGAGCAGTACTTC.

The genes are TRBV9 and TRBJ2-5, with TRBD2 matching 13 bases. The CDR3 consists of 17 residues. The germline gives CDR1 SGDLS, CDR2 YYNGEE. Unmatched junction bases numbered 6, after V lost 3 bases and J lost 1 base. CDR3 sequence (DNA): TGTGCCAGCAGCGGAGAGGGACTAGCGGGGACCCAAGAGACCCAGTACTTC. It is translated as CASSGEGLAGTQETQYF.

This sequence joins TRBV5-1 and TRBJ1-1, with 8 bases matching TRBD1. This CDR3 spans 14 amino acids. Germline V gene data show CDR1 as SGHRS and CDR2 as YFSETQ. The J segment lost 1 base and the V segment lost 6 bases, leaving 5 bases of the junction unmatched. The chain's CDR3 is CASTPQGGNTEAFF. CDR3 DNA sequence: TGCGCCAGCACCCCACAGGGGGGGAACACTGAAGCTTTCTTT.

This chain links TRBV10-2 with TRBJ2-7; 7 positions agree with TRBD2. Looked up from germline, CDR1 is WSHSY and CDR2 is SAAADI. The trim removed 8 bases at V and 7 bases at J, leaving 2 bases unmatched. The length of the CDR3 is 10 residues. Here the CDR3 reads CASGAGEQYF. Here the CDR3 DNA reads TGCGCCAGCGGAGCGGGGGAGCAGTACTTC.

This chain joins TRBV9 and TRBJ1-1; TRBD1 is a possible D gene (5 bases). CDR1 is SGDLS and CDR2 is YYNGEE in the germline V gene. The CDR3 covers 14 residues. V lost 6 bases and J lost 1, with 13 bases in between. CDR3 DNA sequence: TGTGCCAGCACCCCCTGGGGGGAGAACACTGAAGCTTTCTTT. Its protein product is CASTPWGENTEAFF.

V gene TRBV20-1 combines with J gene TRBJ1-2; tentative D call: TRBD1 (6 bases). This CDR3 contains 14 residues. V lost 2 bases, J lost 8 bases, and 18 bases lay in between. Looked up from germline, CDR1 is DFQATT and CDR2 is SNEGSKA (reference sequence). This CDR3 reads CSARNPGAVRGYTF. The CDR3 DNA is TGCAGTGCTAGAAACCCAGGGGCAGTTCGAGGCTACACCTTC.

The genes are TRBV9 and TRBJ1-2; a possible D gene is TRBD1 (6 bases). The V and J ends lost 0 bases and 3 bases respectively, with 12 bases between them. In germline, CDR1 is SGDLS, CDR2 YYNGEE. This CDR3 spans 15 amino acids. The CDR3 sequence is CASSVGRDIDYGYTF. CDR3 sequence (DNA): TGTGCCAGCAGCGTAGGGCGGGACATAGACTATGGCTACACCTTC.

This chain connects TRBV6-6 to TRBJ1-1, with D uncertain. This CDR3 region has 12 residues. Germline values: CDR1 MNHNY, CDR2 SVGAGI (reference sequence). Trimming left V 2 bases short and J 6 bases short, with 7 bases between. CDR3 residues: CASSYGQAEAFF. The CDR3 DNA is TGTGCCAGCAGTTACGGGCAGGCTGAAGCTTTCTTT.

This chain links TRBV3-1 with TRBJ2-2; no clear D gene. This CDR3 region has 12 residues. Trimming removed 2 bases from V and 2 bases from J, with 0 bases in between. Germline CDR1 reads LGHDT; CDR2 reads YNNKEL (reference sequence). The CDR3, as DNA: TGTGCCAGCAGCCAAAACACCGGGGAGCTGTTTTTT. Translating gives CASSQNTGELFF.

V gene TRBV20-1 combines with J gene TRBJ2-7, with 10 bases aligning to TRBD2. The CDR3 covers 13 residues. Germline values: CDR1 DFQATT, CDR2 SNEGSKA (reference sequence). Losses at the gene ends were 0 bases for V and 6 bases for J; bases not matched to a gene: 2. CDR3 in amino acids: CSARELAGIEQYF. The CDR3, as DNA: TGCAGTGCTAGAGAACTAGCGGGGATCGAGCAGTACTTC.

The chain has TRBV29-1 and TRBJ2-2, with D possibly matching TRBD2 (6 bases). Trimming removed 3 bases from V and 5 bases from J, with 10 bases in between. The germline CDR1 and CDR2 sequences are SQVTM and ANQGSEA. CDR3 length: 13 amino acids. The DNA for the CDR3 is TGCAGCGTTGATAGCGGTCTAACCGGGGAGCTGTTTTTT. Amino acids: CSVDSGLTGELFF.

The rearrangement joins TRBV20-1 to TRBJ2-3; TRBD2 matches 12 bases. The CDR3 consists of 15 residues. After removal of 1 base from V and 2 bases from J, the junction contained 1 base not matched to a gene. CDR1 and CDR2 (germline): DFQATT, SNEGSKA (reference sequence). The CDR3 reads CSARGLAGVTDTQYF. CDR3 DNA: TGCAGTGCTAGAGGACTAGCGGGGGTCACAGATACGCAGTATTTT.

This clonotype occurred once. J is TRBJ2-2 and V is TRBV29-1, with no clear D. There are 11 residues in the CDR3. The germline gives CDR1 SQVTM, CDR2 ANQGSEA. V lost 5 bases, J lost 6 bases, and 7 bases lay in between. CDR3: CSVWWAGELFF. In nucleotides, the CDR3 is TGCAGCGTTTGGTGGGCCGGGGAGCTGTTTTTT.

J is TRBJ2-7 and V is TRBV25-1, with TRBD1 matching over 7 bases. The CDR3 is 16 amino acids. Losses at the gene ends were 1 base for V and 0 bases for J; bases not matched to a gene: 6. Germline V gives CDR1 MGHDK, CDR2 SYGVNS. CDR3 in DNA: TGTGCCAGCAGTGAATCGGGACAGCCGGGCTCCTACGAGCAGTACTTC. This codes for CASSESGQPGSYEQYF.

The chain combines TRBV10-3 with TRBJ1-6, with TRBD1 as a possible D gene (6 bases). Trimming left V 11 bases short and J 5 bases short, with 16 bases between. Per the germline V gene, CDR1 is ENHRY and CDR2 is SYGVKD. This CDR3 has 14 amino acids. CDR3 nucleotide sequence: TGTGCCTCCCGGACAGAGGGGAATAATTCACCCCTCCACTTT. Protein sequence: CASRTEGNNSPLHF.

The rearrangement uses TRBV3-1 and TRBJ1-2; TRBD1 matches at 9 bases. Germline CDR1 reads LGHDT; CDR2 reads YNNKEL (reference sequence). The V and J ends lost 3 bases and 4 bases, in that order; junction bases with no gene match: 0. The CDR3 length is 13 residues. The CDR3 region is CASSQDRGYGYTF. The CDR3 region has the DNA TGTGCCAGCAGCCAGGACAGGGGCTATGGCTACACCTTC.

The chain is built from TRBV5-6 and TRBJ1-2, with 7 positions matching TRBD1. V shed 2 bases and J 7 bases; nucleotides not matched to a gene: 5. CDR1 and CDR2 from the germline V gene are SGHDT and YYEEEE. The CDR3 contains 13 residues. In DNA, the CDR3 is TGTGCCAGCAGCTTCACAACAGGGGCTGGCTACACCTTC. It codes for CASSFTTGAGYTF. Full variable domain (missing parts from reference TRBV5-6 and TRBJ1-2): DAGVTQSPTHLIKTRGQQVTLRCSPKSGHDTVSWYQQALGQGPQFIFQYYEEEERQRGNFPDRFSGHQFPNYSSELNVNALLLGDSALYLCASSFTTGAGYTFGSGTRLTVV.

The CDR3 bases are TGCAGCGTTCAAGGTGTTCAAGCTTTCTTT. Amino acids: CSVQGVQAFF. The genes are TRBV29-1 and TRBJ1-1, with D unresolved. From germline, CDR1 is SQVTM and CDR2 ANQGSEA. The CDR3 sequence is 10 residues long. Trimming pared 5 bases from V and 9 bases from J, leaving 10 bases between.